Below, 9 T cell receptor beta chains from the same sample are listed, as sequenced in a study of CD8+CD57+ T cells in acquired aplastic anemia (dated by TCRdb to between 2018 and 2020). The instrument given in TCRdb is Illumina HiSeq 2000. Genomic DNA served as template for TCR beta VDJ combination and CDR3 sequence profiling. The raw public reads went through TCRdb reprocessing: fastp at Q25, MiXCR clone calling, in-frame beta chains kept. Merged by CDR3 protein, the rows form single entries marked with the most common genes and DNA. The sample table holds over 200,000 distinct CDR3 sequences, of which roughly 57% were seen once. Clones ranked in the top ten supply approximately 32% of the sample. The sequenced sample was sorted CD4+, CD8+, or CD8+CD57+ T cells (not recorded which) from PBMCs. The origin of the receptors is a human donor in good health.

The chain carries TRBV2 and TRBJ1-3, with D tentatively TRBD1 (5 bases). Germline V CDR1 and CDR2: SNHLY, FYNNEI. The CDR3 extends over 14 amino acids. Trimming shortened V by 6 bases and J by 8 bases, and 17 bases separated the two germline ends. The CDR3 protein is CASSSPGRSDTIYF. For the CDR3, the DNA is TGTGCCAGCAGCTCACCGGGACGATCGGACACCATATATTTT.

The CDR3 DNA sequence: TGCAGCGTTGTCGGGAGGGAAGAGACCCAGTACTTC. This codes for CSVVGREETQYF. The chain joins TRBV29-1 to TRBJ2-5; 8 nucleotides match TRBD2. Trimming took 4 bases from V and 3 from J; bases not matched to a gene: 1. Germline values: CDR1 SQVTM, CDR2 ANQGSEA. The CDR3 is 12 residues long. The variable domain in full, with the rest retrieved from reference TRBV29-1 and TRBJ2-5, is SAVISQKPSRDICQRGTSLTIQCQVDSQVTMMFWYRQQPGQSLTLIATANQGSEATYESGFVIDKFPISRPNLTFSTLTVSNMSPEDSSIYLCSVVGREETQYFGPGTRLLVL.

The chain links TRBV6-5 to TRBJ2-7; no reliable D call. V dropped 5 bases and J dropped 1 base, with 12 bases sitting between them. Germline V gene lookup returns CDR1 MNHEY and CDR2 SVGAGI. The CDR3 has 14 residues. The CDR3: CASSEAMGSYEQYF. In DNA form, the CDR3 reads TGTGCCAGCAGTGAAGCGATGGGATCCTACGAGCAGTACTTC.

This clonotype has a single count. The chain is built from TRBV25-1 and TRBJ1-3, with TRBD1 matching over 9 bases. This CDR3 is 14 amino acids long. The J segment lost 8 bases and the V segment lost 7 bases, leaving 9 bases of the junction unmatched. Germline lookup yields CDR1 MGHDK and CDR2 SYGVNS. CDR3 region: CASTPQGARDTIYF. DNA for the CDR3: TGTGCCAGCACCCCACAGGGGGCGCGGGACACCATATATTTT. Full variable domain (remainder filled in from reference TRBV25-1 and TRBJ1-3): EADIYQTPRYLVIGTGKKITLECSQTMGHDKMYWYQQDPGMELHLIHYSYGVNSTEKGDLSSESTVSRIRTEHFPLTLESARPSHTSQYLCASTPQGARDTIYFGEGSWLTVV.

With regard to this clonotype: One end of the junction fails to match germline, which may point to a read error. V gene TRBV6-6 combines with J gene TRBJ2-5; possibly TRBD2 for D (5 bases). Germline V gene lookup returns CDR1 MNHNY and CDR2 SVGAGI (reference sequence). The CDR3 is made up of 10 amino acids. As DNA, the CDR3 is TGTGCCAGCAGTTACCCCGGGATTTCATTC. As protein: CASSYPGISF.

This clonotype came up many times. The rearrangement uses TRBV6-5 and TRBJ2-3; D remains unclear. The CDR3 length is 12 residues. Per germline, CDR1 MNHEY and CDR2 SVGAGI. Trimming cost V 10 bases and J 5 bases, with 13 bases left between them. The CDR3 bases are TGTGCCACTACTCACGGTATAGATACGCAGTATTTT. It yields the protein CATTHGIDTQYF.

The chain uses TRBV7-3 and TRBJ2-1; the D gene is possibly TRBD1 (5 bases). The V end lost 5 bases, the J end lost 7 bases, and 21 bases lay between the germline ends. Germline V CDR1 and CDR2: SGHTA, FQGTGA. The CDR3 runs 16 residues. CDR3 region: CASSLSRGRLGNEQFF. The CDR3 bases are TGTGCCAGCAGCCTTAGTAGGGGCCGCCTGGGGAATGAGCAGTTCTTC.

The chain has TRBV10-3 and TRBJ2-3; D might be TRBD1 or TRBD2, each matching 6 bases. Deletions cut 4 bases from V and 1 base from J, with 15 bases between. The germline gives CDR1 ENHRY, CDR2 SYGVKD. There are 16 residues in the CDR3. CDR3 residues: CAISGDLQGRTDTQYF. In DNA, the CDR3 is TGTGCCATCAGTGGGGACTTACAGGGTCGCACAGATACGCAGTATTTT.

In this sample, this clonotype turned up many times. The chain carries TRBV2 and TRBJ2-2; D ambiguous. Germline assignment: CDR1 SNHLY and CDR2 FYNNEI. Trimming removed 7 bases from V and 3 bases from J, with 6 bases in between. The CDR3 has 12 residues. Here the CDR3 DNA reads TGTGCCAGCAATCGGTACACCGGGGAGCTGTTTTTT. Encoded protein: CASNRYTGELFF.